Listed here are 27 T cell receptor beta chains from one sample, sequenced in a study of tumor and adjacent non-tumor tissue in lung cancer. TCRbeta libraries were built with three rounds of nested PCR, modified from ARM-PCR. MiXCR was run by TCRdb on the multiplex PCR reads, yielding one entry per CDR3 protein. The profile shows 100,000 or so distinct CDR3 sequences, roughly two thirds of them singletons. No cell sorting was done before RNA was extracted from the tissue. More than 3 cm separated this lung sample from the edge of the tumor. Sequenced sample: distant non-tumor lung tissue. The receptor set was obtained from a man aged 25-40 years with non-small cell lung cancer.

CDR3: CASSLGLEFANTQYF. The CDR3 coding sequence is TGTGCCAGCAGCTTAGGCCTGGAGTTCGCAAATACGCAGTATTTT. The J gene is TRBJ2-3, the V gene TRBV11-2, with unresolved D. CDR3 length: 15 residues. In germline, CDR1 is SGHAT, CDR2 FQNNGV. Trimming took off 1 base at V and 7 bases at J, with 15 bases between the two ends. The full variable domain, its missing parts supplied by reference TRBV11-2 and TRBJ2-3, is EAGVAQSPRYKIIEKRQSVAFWCNPISGHATLYWYQQILGQGPKLLIQFQNNGVVDDSQLPKDRFSAERLKGVDSTLKIQPAKLEDSAVYLCASSLGLEFANTQYFGPGTRLTVL.

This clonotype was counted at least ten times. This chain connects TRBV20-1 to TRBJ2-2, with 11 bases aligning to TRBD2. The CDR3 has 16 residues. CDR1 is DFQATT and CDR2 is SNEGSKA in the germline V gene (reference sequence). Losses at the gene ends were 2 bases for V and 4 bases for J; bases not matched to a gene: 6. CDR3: CSARPTSGSFTGELFF. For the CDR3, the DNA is TGCAGTGCTAGACCAACTAGCGGGAGTTTCACCGGGGAGCTGTTTTTT.

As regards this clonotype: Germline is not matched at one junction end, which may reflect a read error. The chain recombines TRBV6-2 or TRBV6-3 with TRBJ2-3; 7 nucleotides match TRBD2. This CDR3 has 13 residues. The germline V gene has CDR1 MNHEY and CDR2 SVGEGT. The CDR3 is CACSNSGPDTQYF. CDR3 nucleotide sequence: TGTGCCTGCAGTAATAGCGGGCCCGACACGCAGTATTTT.

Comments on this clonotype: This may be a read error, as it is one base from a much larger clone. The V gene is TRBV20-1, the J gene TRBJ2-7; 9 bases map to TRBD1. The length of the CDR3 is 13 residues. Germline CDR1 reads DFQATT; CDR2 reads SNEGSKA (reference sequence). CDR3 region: CSQQGANSYEQYF. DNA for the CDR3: TGCAGCCAACAGGGGGCGAATTCCTACGAGCAGTACTTC.

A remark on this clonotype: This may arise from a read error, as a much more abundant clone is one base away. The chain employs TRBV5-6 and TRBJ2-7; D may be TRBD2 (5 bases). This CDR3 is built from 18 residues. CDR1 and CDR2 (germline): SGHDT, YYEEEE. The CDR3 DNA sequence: TGTGCCAGCAGCGCCGGACCATATCGTAGCGTGAGCTCCTACGAGCGGTACTTC. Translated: CASSAGPYRSVSSYERYF.

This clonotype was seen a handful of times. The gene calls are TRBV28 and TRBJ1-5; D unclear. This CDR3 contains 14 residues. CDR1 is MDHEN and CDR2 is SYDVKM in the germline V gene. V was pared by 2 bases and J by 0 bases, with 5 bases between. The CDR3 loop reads CASSLPISNQPQHF. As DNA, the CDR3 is TGTGCCAGCAGTTTACCTATTAGCAATCAGCCCCAGCATTTT. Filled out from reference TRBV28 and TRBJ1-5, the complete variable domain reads DVKVTQSSRYLVKRTGEKVFLECVQDMDHENMFWYRQDPGLGLRLIYFSYDVKMKEKGDIPEGYSVSREKKERFSLILESASTNQTSMYLCASSLPISNQPQHFGDGTRLSIL.

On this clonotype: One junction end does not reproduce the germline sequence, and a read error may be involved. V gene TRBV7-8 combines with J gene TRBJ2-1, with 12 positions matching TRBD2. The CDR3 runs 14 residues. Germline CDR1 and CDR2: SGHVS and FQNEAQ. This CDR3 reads CVSRSTSGRNEQFF. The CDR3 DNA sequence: TGTGTCAGCAGGTCAACTAGCGGGAGGAATGAGCAGTTCTTC.

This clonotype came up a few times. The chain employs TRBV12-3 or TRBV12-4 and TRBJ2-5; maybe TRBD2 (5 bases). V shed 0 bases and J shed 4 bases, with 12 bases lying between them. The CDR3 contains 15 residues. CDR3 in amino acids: CASSLAGIGVETQYF. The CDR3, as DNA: TGTGCCAGCAGTTTAGCCGGGATCGGGGTAGAGACCCAGTACTTC.

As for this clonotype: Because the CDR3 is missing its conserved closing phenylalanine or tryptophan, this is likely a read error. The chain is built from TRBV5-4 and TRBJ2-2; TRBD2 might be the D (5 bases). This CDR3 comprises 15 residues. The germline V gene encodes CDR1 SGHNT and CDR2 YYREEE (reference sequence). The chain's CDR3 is CASSLVGKNTGELFL. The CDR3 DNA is TGTGCCAGCAGCTTGGTGGGGAAGAACACCGGGGAACTGTTTCTT.

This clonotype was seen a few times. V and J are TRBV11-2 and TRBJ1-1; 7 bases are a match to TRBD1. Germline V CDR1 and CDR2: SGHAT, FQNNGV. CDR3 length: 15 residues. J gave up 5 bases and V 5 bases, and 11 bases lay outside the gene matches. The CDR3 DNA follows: TGTGCCAGCAGCCGGCCCAGGGGGGCTGGGACTGAAGCTTTCTTT. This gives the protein CASSRPRGAGTEAFF.

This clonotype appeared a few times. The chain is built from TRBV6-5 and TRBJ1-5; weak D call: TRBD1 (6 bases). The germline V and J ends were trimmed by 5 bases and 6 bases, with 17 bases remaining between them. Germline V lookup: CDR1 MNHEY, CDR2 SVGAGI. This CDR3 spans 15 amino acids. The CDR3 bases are TGTGCCAGCAGTGCCAGGGTACAGGGAGCTCAGCCCCAGCATTTT. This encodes CASSARVQGAQPQHF.

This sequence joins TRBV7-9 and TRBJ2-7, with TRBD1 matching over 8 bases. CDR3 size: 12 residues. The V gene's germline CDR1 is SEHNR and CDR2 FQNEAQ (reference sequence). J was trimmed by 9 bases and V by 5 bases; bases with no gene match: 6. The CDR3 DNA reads TGTGCCAGCAGCGCAGACAGGGGTGGGCAGTACTTC. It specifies CASSADRGGQYF. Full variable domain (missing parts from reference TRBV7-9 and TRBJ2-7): DTGVSQNPRHKITKRGQNVTFRCDPISEHNRLYWYRQTLGQGPEFLTYFQNEAQLEKSRLLSDRFSAERPKGSFSTLEIQRTEQGDSAMYLCASSADRGGQYFGPGTRLTVT.

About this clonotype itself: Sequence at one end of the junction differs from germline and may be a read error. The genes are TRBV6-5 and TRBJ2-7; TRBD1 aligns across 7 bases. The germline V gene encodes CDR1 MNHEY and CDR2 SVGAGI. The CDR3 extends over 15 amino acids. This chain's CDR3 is CASSRGEGASYEQYF. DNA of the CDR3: TGTGCCAGCAGTCGAGGAGAGGGGGCCTCCTACGAGCAATACTTC.

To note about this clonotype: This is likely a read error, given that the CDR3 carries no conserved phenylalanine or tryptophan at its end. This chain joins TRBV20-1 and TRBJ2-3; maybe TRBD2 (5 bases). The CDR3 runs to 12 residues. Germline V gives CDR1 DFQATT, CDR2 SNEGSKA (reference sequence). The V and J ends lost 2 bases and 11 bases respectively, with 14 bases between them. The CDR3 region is CSARFGIDLQYV. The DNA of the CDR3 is TGCAGTGCTAGATTCGGGATAGATTTGCAGTATGTT.

CDR3 DNA: TGTGCCAGCAGCGGATGGACCAACGCGCATTTCTTC. As protein: CASSGWTNAHFF. The chain carries TRBV11-2 and TRBJ2-1; no firm D call. This CDR3 has 12 residues. The V gene's germline CDR1 is SGHAT and CDR2 FQNNGV. Trimming pared 5 bases from V and 16 bases from J, leaving 18 bases between.

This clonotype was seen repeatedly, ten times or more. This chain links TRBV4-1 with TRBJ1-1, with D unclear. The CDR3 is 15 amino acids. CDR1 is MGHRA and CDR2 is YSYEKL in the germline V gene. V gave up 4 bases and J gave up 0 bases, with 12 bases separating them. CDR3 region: CASSPSFGLNTEAFF. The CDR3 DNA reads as TGCGCCAGCAGCCCCTCGTTCGGGCTGAACACTGAAGCTTTCTTT.

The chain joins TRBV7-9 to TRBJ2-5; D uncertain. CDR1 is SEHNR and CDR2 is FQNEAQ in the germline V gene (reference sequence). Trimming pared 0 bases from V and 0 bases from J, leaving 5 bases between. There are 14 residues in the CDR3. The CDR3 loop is CASSLAIYQETQYF. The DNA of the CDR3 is TGTGCCAGCAGCTTAGCGATTTACCAAGAGACCCAGTACTTC.

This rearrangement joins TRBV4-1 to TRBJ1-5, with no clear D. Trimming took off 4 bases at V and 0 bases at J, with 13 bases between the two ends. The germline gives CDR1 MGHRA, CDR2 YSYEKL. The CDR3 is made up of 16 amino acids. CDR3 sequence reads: CASSPFPTVSNQPQHF. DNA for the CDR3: TGCGCCAGCAGCCCATTTCCTACAGTTAGCAATCAGCCCCAGCATTTT.

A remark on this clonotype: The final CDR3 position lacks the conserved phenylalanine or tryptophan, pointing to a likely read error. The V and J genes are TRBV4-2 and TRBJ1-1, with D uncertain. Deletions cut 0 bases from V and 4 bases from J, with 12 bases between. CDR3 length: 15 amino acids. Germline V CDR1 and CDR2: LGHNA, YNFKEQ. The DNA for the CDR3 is TGTGCCAGCAGCCAAGATCAATCCAGTGTCACTGAAGCTTTCTAT. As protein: CASSQDQSSVTEAFY.

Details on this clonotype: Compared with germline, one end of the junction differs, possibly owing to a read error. CDR3 loop: CSAAGNSYEQCF. CDR3 DNA sequence: TGCAGTGCTGCCGGGAACTCCTACGAGCAGTGCTTC. The chain combines TRBV20-1 with TRBJ2-7, with D tentatively TRBD2 (5 bases). This CDR3 region has 12 residues. Looked up from germline, CDR1 is DFQATT and CDR2 is SNEGSKA (reference sequence).

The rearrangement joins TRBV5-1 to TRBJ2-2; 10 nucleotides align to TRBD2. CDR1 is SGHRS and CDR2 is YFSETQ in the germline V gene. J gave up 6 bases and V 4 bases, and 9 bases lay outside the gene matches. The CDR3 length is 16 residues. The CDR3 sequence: CASSPSSGRESGELFF. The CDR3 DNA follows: TGCGCCAGCAGCCCGTCTAGCGGGAGAGAATCCGGGGAGCTGTTTTTT.

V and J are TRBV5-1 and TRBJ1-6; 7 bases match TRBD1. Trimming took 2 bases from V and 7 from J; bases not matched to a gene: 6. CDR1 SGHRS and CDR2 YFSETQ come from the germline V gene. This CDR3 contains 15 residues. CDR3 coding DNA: TGCGCCAGCAGCTTAACAGGGGACGACAATTCACCCCTCCACTTT. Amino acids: CASSLTGDDNSPLHF.

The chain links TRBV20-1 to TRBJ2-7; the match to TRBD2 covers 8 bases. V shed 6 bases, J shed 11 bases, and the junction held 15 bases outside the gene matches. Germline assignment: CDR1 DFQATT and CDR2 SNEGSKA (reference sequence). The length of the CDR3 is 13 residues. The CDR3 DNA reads TGCAGTGCCCCCGGGGGGGGCACCTATGAGGAGTACTTC. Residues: CSAPGGGTYEEYF.

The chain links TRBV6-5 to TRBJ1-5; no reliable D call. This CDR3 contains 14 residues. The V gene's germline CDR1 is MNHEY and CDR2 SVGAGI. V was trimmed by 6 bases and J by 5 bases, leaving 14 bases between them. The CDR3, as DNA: TGTGCCAGCAGGAACGGACGGAGGGATCAGCCCCAGCATTTT. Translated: CASRNGRRDQPQHF.

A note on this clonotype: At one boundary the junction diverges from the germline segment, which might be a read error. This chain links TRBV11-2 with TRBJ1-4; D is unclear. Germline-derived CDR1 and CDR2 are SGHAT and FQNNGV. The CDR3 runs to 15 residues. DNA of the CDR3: TGTGCCAGCAGCTTAAGGAATCTGTCTAATGAGAAACTGTTTTTT. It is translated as CASSLRNLSNEKLFF.

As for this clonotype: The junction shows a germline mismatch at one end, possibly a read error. The CDR3 is CASSLVGSAETFF. The CDR3 nucleotides read TGTGCCAGCAGCTTAGTAGGAAGCGCTGAAACTTTCTTT. J is TRBJ1-1 and V is TRBV11-2; D gene uncertain. Germline CDR1 reads SGHAT; CDR2 reads FQNNGV. This CDR3 is 13 amino acids long.

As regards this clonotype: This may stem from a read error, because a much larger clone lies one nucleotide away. The CDR3, as DNA: TGTGCCAGCAGTGAACAGGACGCGAACACCGGGGAGCTGCTTTTT. Amino acids: CASSEQDANTGELLF. V usage is TRBV6-1 and J usage is TRBJ2-2; a possible D gene is TRBD2 (5 bases). The germline gives CDR1 MNHNS, CDR2 SASEGT. CDR3 size: 15 residues.